A selection of T cell receptor beta chains follows, all from one sample in a study of cytomegalovirus exposure and HLA in healthy donors. Using immunoSEQ multiplex PCR, the repertoire was profiled, and TCRdb retains in-frame clones only, with some absent. The top ten clones hold 3% to 3.5% of a sample with 110,000 to 150,000 clones, roughly 85% of them seen once. Sequenced material: PBMCs. The origin of the receptors is a male donor in good health and CMV-seronegative. CDR3s include the opening cysteine and the closing phenylalanine or tryptophan. A D gene is named only where the DNA matches it firmly. The size of a clone is reported for some rows only, either as once, few or many, or as a class for expanded clones.

d_gene	v_gene	abundance	j_gene	CDR3nt	CDR3aa
TRBD1	TRBV19	-	TRBJ1-2	TGTGCCAGTAGTTCACCGGAAACCGGGACAGGGAGTAGGTATGGCTACACCTTC	CASSSPETGTGSRYGYTF
TRBD2	TRBV27	-	TRBJ2-6	TGTGCCAGCAGGGCGCGGGGGGACGGGGCCAACGTCCTGACTTTC	CASRARGDGANVLTF
-	TRBV7-3	-	TRBJ1-1	TGTGCCAGCAGCTTAAAGGGGGACACTGAAGCTTTCTTT	CASSLKGDTEAFF
TRBD1	TRBV5-1	-	TRBJ1-2	TGCGCCAGCAGCTTGTCAGGGGGCGGTGGCTACACCTTC	CASSLSGGGGYTF
TRBD1	TRBV19	-	TRBJ1-2	TGTGCCAGTAGTATTACGCCAGGGGGGGGCTACACCTTC	CASSITPGGGYTF
TRBD2	TRBV4-3	-	TRBJ2-7	TGCGCCAGCAGCCAAGATGTACAGCGGGAGGCCTACGAGCAGTACTTC	CASSQDVQREAYEQYF
-	TRBV4-3	-	TRBJ2-5	TGCGCCAGCAGCCAAGACGCCGGGGTGGAGACCCAGTACTTC	CASSQDAGVETQYF
-	TRBV9	few	TRBJ2-1	TGTGCCAGCAGCGTAGACTACTACAATGAGCAGTTCTTC	CASSVDYYNEQFF
-	TRBV28	-	TRBJ1-2	TGTGCCAGCAGTTTAGTCGCCGGTACTAGAGGTGGCTACGCCTTC	CASSLVAGTRGGYAF
TRBD1	TRBV29-1	-	TRBJ2-7	TGCAGCGTTGAAACGGGACAGGCTGGCTACGAGCAGTACTTC	CSVETGQAGYEQYF
TRBD2	TRBV15	medium-sized	TRBJ2-7	TGTGCCACCAGCAGAGGATTTTGGCGGGGGGGAACCTACGAGCAGTACTTC	CATSRGFWRGGTYEQYF
-	TRBV11-2	-	TRBJ2-5	TGTGCCAGCAGCTTACAGGGACAAGAGACCCAGTACTTC	CASSLQGQETQYF
TRBD2	TRBV11-2	once	TRBJ2-5	TGTGCCAGCAGCTTACTAGCGGGTTACCAAGAGACCCAGTACTTC	CASSLLAGYQETQYF
-	TRBV2	-	TRBJ2-3	TGTGCCAGCAGTCCAGGGACTTTTGATACGCAGTATTTT	CASSPGTFDTQYF
-	TRBV7-9	-	TRBJ1-1	TGTGCCAGCAGCCGGAACACTGAAGCTTTCTTT	CASSRNTEAFF
TRBD1	TRBV28	-	TRBJ2-5	TGTGCCAGCAGTGACAGGGGGGACCTCCAAGAGACCCAGTACTTC	CASSDRGDLQETQYF
-	TRBV29-1	few	TRBJ2-7	TGCAGCGTTGAAGATATCTCCTACGAGCAGTACTTC	CSVEDISYEQYF
TRBD2	TRBV2	-	TRBJ2-1	TGTGCCAGCATGAGTAAGCGGGAGAGTTCAAATGAGCAGTTCTTC	CASMSKRESSNEQFF
-	TRBV10-1	-	TRBJ2-2	TGCGCCAGCGACCCCACTAGGAACACCGGGGAGCTGTTTTTT	CASDPTRNTGELFF
TRBD1	TRBV7-9	-	TRBJ2-7	TGTGCCAGCAGCTTAGCGTTCGGGGCAGGGGGCGTCGAGCAGTACTTC	CASSLAFGAGGVEQYF
TRBD2	TRBV7-9	-	TRBJ2-1	TGTGCCAGCGCTAGCGGGAGTTGGAATGAGCAGTTCTTC	CASASGSWNEQFF
TRBD1	TRBV2	-	TRBJ2-7	TGTGCCAGCAGGGGGACAGGCCGCTTCTACGAGCAGTACTTC	CASRGTGRFYEQYF
-	TRBV28	-	TRBJ1-5	TGTGCCAGCACCTATCGGGTGGCAGATCAGCCCCAGCATTTT	CASTYRVADQPQHF
TRBD1	TRBV6-5	few	TRBJ1-3	TGTGCCAGCAGCAGACAGGGGTGGTCTGGAAACACCATATATTTT	CASSRQGWSGNTIYF
TRBD2	TRBV7-2	once	TRBJ2-3	TGTGCCAGCAGCTTAGTACACGGGAGGGCCGGGTCAGATACGCAGTATTTT	CASSLVHGRAGSDTQYF
TRBD1	TRBV7-9	-	TRBJ2-7	TGTGCCAGCAGCTTAGAAGGGAGGACAGGGGGCTACGAGCAGTACTTC	CASSLEGRTGGYEQYF
-	TRBV4-2	-	TRBJ1-5	TGTGCCAGCAGCCAAGCCGGGGATCAGCCCCAGCATTTT	CASSQAGDQPQHF
-	TRBV7-3	-	TRBJ2-6	TGTGCCAGCAGCTTAGATTTTGAGAGCTCTGGGGCCAACGTCCTGACTTTC	CASSLDFESSGANVLTF
TRBD1	TRBV19	few	TRBJ1-1	TGTGCCAGCTCGGGGGACAGGGTGAACACTGAAGCTTTCTTT	CASSGDRVNTEAFF
-	TRBV13	-	TRBJ2-7	TGTGCCAGCAGCTCTCCGGACAGTAATTACGAGCAGTACTTC	CASSSPDSNYEQYF
-	TRBV19	-	TRBJ1-3	TGTGCCAGTAGTATCGGGGGGAACTCTGGAAACACCATATATTTT	CASSIGGNSGNTIYF
-	TRBV15	-	TRBJ2-2	TGTGCCACCAGCATGCGGGGTATTGCGGCCGGGGAGCTGTTTTTT	CATSMRGIAAGELFF
TRBD2	TRBV5-4	-	TRBJ2-5	TGTGCCAGCAGCTTGGGACTAGCGGTTGAGACCCAGTACTTC	CASSLGLAVETQYF
TRBD1	TRBV4-1	-	TRBJ1-2	TGCGCCAGCAGCCAAGAAGGGAGACAGGGCCCTAACTATGGCTACACCTTC	CASSQEGRQGPNYGYTF
-	TRBV7-2	few	TRBJ2-1	TGTGCCAGCAGCTCCAGCCCTGGGGGCGGATCCTACAATGAGCAGTTCTTC	CASSSSPGGGSYNEQFF
TRBD1	TRBV9	-	TRBJ2-1	TGTGCCAGCAGCGTAGAAACAGGGGACAATGAGCAGTTCTTC	CASSVETGDNEQFF
TRBD1	TRBV6-1	-	TRBJ2-5	TGTGCCAGCAGTGAGATGGACAGGCAAGAGACCCAGTACTTC	CASSEMDRQETQYF
-	TRBV11-3	-	TRBJ2-5	TGTGCCAGCAGCCCGACAGCCCAAGAGACCCAGTACTTC	CASSPTAQETQYF
-	TRBV7-3	once	TRBJ1-1	TGTGCCAGCAGCTTGACAGGGAACACTGAAGCTTTCTTT	CASSLTGNTEAFF
-	TRBV28	-	TRBJ2-7	TGTGCCAGCAGGGCCGCCTCCTACGAGCAGTACTTC	CASRAASYEQYF
-	TRBV13	few	TRBJ1-5	TGTGCCAGCAGCCTACTAGGCCAGCCCCAGCATTTT	CASSLLGQPQHF
-	TRBV6-6	-	TRBJ2-3	TGTGCCAGCAGACAAAGCGGGAGCACAGATACGCAGTATTTT	CASRQSGSTDTQYF
TRBD1	TRBV6-5	-	TRBJ2-5	TGTGCCAGCAGTTACCAGCCGGGACAGGCGGAGACCCAGTACTTC	CASSYQPGQAETQYF
-	TRBV7-2	-	TRBJ2-3	TGTGCCAGCAGCCCCGAGAGGGCAGGGGCGGAGTATTTT	CASSPERAGAEYF
-	TRBV4-1	-	TRBJ2-1	TGCGCCAGCAGCCAAGATCTCGGGTCCGATGAGCAGTTCTTC	CASSQDLGSDEQFF
TRBD2	TRBV7-3	-	TRBJ2-1	TGTGCCAGCAGCAAAGGACTAGCGGGAGGGCCTATCAATGAGCAGTTCTTC	CASSKGLAGGPINEQFF
-	TRBV9	-	TRBJ1-1	TGTGCCAGCAGCGTAGATCTCAGGGAGGGAGCTTTCTTT	CASSVDLREGAFF
-	TRBV18	-	TRBJ2-7	TGTGCCAGCTCACTAACAGTAGAAAACGAGCAGTACTTC	CASSLTVENEQYF
TRBD1	TRBV6-1	few	TRBJ1-2	TGTGCCAGCAGTGGACCGGACAGGGGGGACTATGGCTACACCTTC	CASSGPDRGDYGYTF
-	TRBV19	-	TRBJ1-1	TGTGCCAGTAGTTCGGGGGCTGAAGCTTTCTTT	CASSSGAEAFF
-	TRBV5-4	-	TRBJ2-3	TGTGCCAGCAGCTTAACACGGGGGGCTAGCACAGATACGCAGTATTTT	CASSLTRGASTDTQYF
TRBD2	TRBV4-1	-	TRBJ2-1	TGCGCCAGCAGCCATGCCGGGACTAGCGGTCCCAATGAGCAGTTCTTC	CASSHAGTSGPNEQFF
-	TRBV7-9	-	TRBJ2-1	TGTTCCAGCAGCTCGGGTTATTCAAAATACAATGAGCAGTTCTTC	CSSSSGYSKYNEQFF
TRBD2	TRBV10-3	-	TRBJ2-7	TGTGCCATCAGGCCGACTAGCGGGAGCTCCTACGAGCAGTACTTC	CAIRPTSGSSYEQYF
TRBD2	TRBV7-2	-	TRBJ2-7	TGTGCCAGCAGCTTATCCTGGGAGGGAACCTACGAGCAGTACTTC	CASSLSWEGTYEQYF
-	TRBV1	-	TRBJ2-1	TGCACCAGCAGCCGCTACCGGACTAGCGGGTTATTTGGTGAGCAGTTCTTC	CTSSRYRTSGLFGEQFF
-	TRBV2	-	TRBJ2-3	TGTGCCAGCAGTGGTCCCGGGACAACTAGCACAGATACGCAGTATTTT	CASSGPGTTSTDTQYF
TRBD1	TRBV2	-	TRBJ2-3	TGTGCCAGCAGTCGCCGGGGACAGGGGGTCACAGATACGCAGTATTTT	CASSRRGQGVTDTQYF
-	TRBV21-1	once	TRBJ1-5	TGTGCCAGCCCCAAGGGGGGACAGGGAAATCAGCCCCAGCATTTT	CASPKGGQGNQPQHF
-	TRBV30	-	TRBJ2-7	TGTGCCTGGAGTGGGACAGCCCACTACGAGCAGTACTTC	CAWSGTAHYEQYF